This T cell receptor (beta chain) comes out of a study of T cells in Graves' hyperthyroidism and ophthalmopathy (dated by TCRdb to between 2018 and 2020). Notes on the research overall: Peripheral blood samples were taken at initial diagnosis, before any treatment was given. TCR V-J signatures able to tell the groups apart were searched for in a discovery cohort of around 95 patients, of whom under 45 had Graves' ophthalmopathy and around 58 had stable Graves' hyperthyroidism. Once sampling was done, hyperthyroidism patients were given methimazole at a starting dose of 30 mg daily, whereas ophthalmopathy patients were given high-dose intravenous methylprednisolone. Whether ophthalmopathy could be predicted prospectively was tested in an independent validation cohort made up of 18 to 20 hyperthyroidism patients plus 17 patients who later progressed to ophthalmopathy. For training and testing, the 100 or so patients in the discovery cohort were randomly divided in a 7:3 ratio. The paper reports TCR Vbeta CDR3 sequencing of about 140 peripheral blood samples: around 45 ophthalmopathy, 75 to 80 hyperthyroidism and around 17 progressor patients. In roughly six Graves' hyperthyroidism patients, the study also compared T-cell repertoires from thyroid tissue with T-cell repertoires from blood.

General findings and caveats noted by the study authors: Most expanded thyroid clonotypes (frequency above 0.001) were also found in blood, which suggests that blood repertoires may mirror thyroid immune responses. In cross-validation, a model built on a 13 V-J signature told ophthalmopathy apart from stable hyperthyroidism with under 90% sensitivity and about 81% specificity, and in testing the same model reached 80%/75%. Sample size was not statistically predetermined, and investigators were not blinded to group allocation. During validation, the model predicted progression to ophthalmopathy a median of approximately 7 months ahead of onset, with around 70% sensitivity and almost 75% specificity.

The CDR3 sequence holds 14 residues, the cysteine and phenylalanine included. Only the CDR3 portion is preserved as DNA: 42 bases, with reading frame beginning at the first base. Cut back by 0 bases and 3 bases, the V and J ends lie 6 bases apart. Taken from the germline V gene, the CDR1 and CDR2 loops are WSHSY and SAAADI. On this clonotype itself: There is no known antigen for this receptor. Base-call qualities are not available, and no considerably larger clone is one nucleotide away.

Graves' hyperthyroidism was defined as stable when no progression to ophthalmopathy occurred over 18 months of follow-up. Hyperthyroidism patients were aged 18 to 65 years and newly diagnosed, with disease duration of less than 2 months. Patients with uncontrolled infections, other autoimmune diseases, pregnancy or lactation were excluded. Clinical symptoms, serum thyroxine and TRAb, thyroid ultrasound, and orbital computed tomography formed the basis for the diagnoses. Ficoll-Paque density gradient centrifugation was used to isolate PBMCs from about 10 ml of fresh peripheral blood. Total RNA was extracted using Trizol reagent, and RNA quality was assessed on an Agilent 2100 Bioanalyzer. Amplification of TCR beta CDR3 regions was carried out from RNA transcripts. The TCR CDR3 was subjected to a first round of RT-PCR using the HTBI primer set and the Qiagen OneStep RT-PCR kit. Libraries were constructed in a second round of multiplex PCR, after which size selection and purification were performed. The libraries were sequenced on an Illumina HiSeq2000 using paired-end 100 bp reads. The study's processing was this. Raw data were processed with SOAPnuke, discarding reads with adapters, uncalled bases, mean Phred below 15, or no exact constant-primer or identifier match. COPE v1.2.5 was used to merge high-quality paired reads, and clonotypes were defined as unique nucleotide sequences. MiTCR v1.1 was used to align clonotypes to the IMGT TRBV, TRBD and TRBJ reference segments. The analysis was restricted to V-J combinations with a frequency above 0.0001, which together covered approximately 99% of the repertoires. The TCS score was defined as F50 (clonal expansion) divided by E x V (chaos), with BLOSUM62-based TCRdist calculated between CDR3 peptides within each V-J. Welch's t-statistics and random forest reduced around 510 V-J features to 13, which were used in a naive Bayes classifier (R e1071). TCRdb reran the public reads through fastp at Q25 and MiXCR, keeping productive beta chains. All rows with the same CDR3 protein become a single entry with the most common DNA and genes. The V and J calls and clone size come from TCRdb's table, not from the authors' own analysis. Here the sample has approximately 28,000 distinct CDR3 sequences; approximately 46% occur a single time. Together, the top ten hold about 9.3% of the sample.

The chain uses TRBV10-2 and TRBJ1-5, with the identity of the D gene unclear. Sequenced: blood. The TCR originated in a woman aged 25 to 39 with Graves' hyperthyroidism. The CDR3 here reads CASSESGPNQPQHF. The sequenced DNA: TGCGCCAGCAGTGAGTCAGGTCCCAATCAGCCCCAGCATTTT.